This TCR beta chain was observed in a study of spatial heterogeneity in lung cancer. Sample time point: sample taken at primary tumor resection. Tumor, nontumor lung or frozen PBMC supplied whole RNA, sequenced without sorting. This clonotype occurred a few times. A unique molecular identifier was carried by every single TCR cDNA molecule. MiXCR, applied by TCRdb to the 5' RACE reads, yields one record per CDR3 protein. This sample has just over 75,000 distinct CDR3 sequences; 8% occur once, and the top ten carry roughly 7%. This receptor was identified in a male donor with early-stage non-small cell lung cancer. The material sequenced was PBMCs, taken at surgery.

In DNA, the CDR3 is TGCGCCAGCAGCTTGGCGGGAGCTCACACAGATACGCAGTATTTT. Its translation is CASSLAGAHTDTQYF. The J gene is TRBJ2-3, the V gene TRBV5-1, with TRBD2 as a possible D gene (6 bases). The CDR3 is made up of 15 amino acids. With 0 bases removed from V and 2 bases from J, the gap between germline ends came to 10 bases. The germline gives CDR1 SGHRS, CDR2 YFSETQ.